The 3 T cell receptor beta chains given below trace back to one sample, sequenced in a study of CD8 T cells in ankylosing spondylitis. TCRdb itself ran the 5' RACE reads through MiXCR, one entry per CDR3 protein. The sample lists about 240,000 distinct CDR3 sequences; roughly 10% were seen once. The source material was blood, either unsorted or a sorted T cell fraction (not recorded which). The receptor source for this set is a male donor with ankylosing spondylitis or in good health (not recorded which).

This clonotype has ten or more counts. The chain combines TRBV29-1 with TRBJ2-1; D call uncertain. CDR1 and CDR2 (germline): SQVTM, ANQGSEA. V shed 7 bases and J shed 0 bases, with 10 bases lying between them. There are 13 residues in the CDR3. This CDR3 is CSAKISSYNEQFF. CDR3 DNA sequence: TGCAGCGCCAAGATTAGCTCCTACAATGAGCAGTTCTTC.

This clonotype has a count of ten or more. The CDR3 coding sequence is TGTGCCAGCAGCTTCCGGACAGGGGGTTTTGGTTACGAGCAGTACTTC. It is translated as CASSFRTGGFGYEQYF. The chain couples TRBV7-2 to TRBJ2-7, with 10 bases matching TRBD1. Looked up from germline, CDR1 is SGHTA and CDR2 is FQGNSA. J lost 4 bases, V lost 3 bases, and 9 bases had no gene match. This CDR3 has 16 amino acids.

Many counts were recorded for this clonotype. V is TRBV4-1 and J is TRBJ2-1; 9 bases map to TRBD2. Germline V gene sequence: CDR1 MGHRA, CDR2 YSYEKL. The CDR3 totals 16 residues. V gave up 4 bases and J gave up 4 bases; unmatched junction bases: 8. The CDR3 loop reads CASSPSPSGNYNEQFF. The CDR3 region has the DNA TGCGCCAGCAGCCCGTCACCTAGCGGGAATTACAATGAGCAGTTCTTC.